This T cell receptor (beta chain) was sequenced for a study of radiation and T cells in renal cell carcinoma. Study-level results: Top tumor clonotypes rose in blood 2 weeks post-radiation, then contracted.

This CDR3 spans 15 amino acids. Germline CDR1 MDHEN, CDR2 SYDVKM. V shed 7 bases and J 5 bases; nucleotides not matched to a gene: 6. Comment on this clone: Its cognate antigen is unknown.

Repertoires were generated with immunoSEQ multiplex PCR, while TCRdb's copy carries only in-frame clones and drops some. Of just over 95,000 clones listed, roughly 84% are singletons. The time point: blood 4 weeks post-SBRT, at nephrectomy. This sample's treatment: 15 Gy SBRT to primary tumor, nephrectomy 4 weeks later. Nephrectomy followed 15 Gy stereotactic body radiation by 4 weeks. The source was blood, collected from a patient whose treatment included radiotherapy and nephrectomy. V is TRBV28 and J is TRBJ2-2; 11 nucleotides align to TRBD1. The sequence was obtained from a man aged 60 to 75 with renal cell carcinoma. The CDR3 spells CASKTGTGGTGELFF. CDR3 DNA sequence: TGTGCCAGCAAGACCGGGACAGGGGGTACCGGGGAGCTGTTTTTT. Variable domain in full (rest from reference TRBV28 and TRBJ2-2): DVKVTQSSRYLVKRTGEKVFLECVQDMDHENMFWYRQDPGLGLRLIYFSYDVKMKEKGDIPEGYSVSREKKERFSLILESASTNQTSMYLCASKTGTGGTGELFFGEGSRLTVL.